These T cell receptor beta chains were read from a single sample in a study of T cell responses to AZD1222 COVID-19 vaccine. TCRdb keeps only in-frame clones here, not all; method: immunoSEQ multiplex PCR. Of around 120,000 clones in the sample, approximately 92% were seen once. The sequences come from peripheral blood, collected on day 0 of AZD1222 vaccination. The receptors derive from an adult in good health. CDR3s include the opening cysteine and the closing phenylalanine or tryptophan. The D gene is left open where the match is weak. Clone sizes are given selectively: once, few, many, or a class where the clone is expanded.

D | J | V | size | DNA | CDR3
TRBD2 | TRBJ2-5 | TRBV18 | - | TGTGCCAGCTCACCAAGCGGGACTGAGACCCAGTACTTC | CASSPSGTETQYF
TRBD1 | TRBJ2-7 | TRBV7-9 | - | TGTGCCAGCAGCCCACGAGGCGGCAGGGGGCCCTACGAGCAGTACTTC | CASSPRGGRGPYEQYF
TRBD1 | TRBJ1-1 | TRBV10-1 | - | TGCGCCAGCAGTGGTCCAGGGGGCACTGAAGCTTTCTTT | CASSGPGGTEAFF
- | TRBJ1-2 | TRBV5-1 | few | TGCGCCAGCACCTATAGGTCGACAAGGGGCCTTAATCGGGGCTACACCTTC | CASTYRSTRGLNRGYTF
- | TRBJ1-1 | TRBV15 | - | TGTGCCACCAGCAGAGATCCGGGGGAAAAAGCTTTCTTT | CATSRDPGEKAFF
TRBD1 | TRBJ1-5 | TRBV27 | - | TGTGCCAGCATTCACGAGTCGGACAGGGTTAATAATAGCAATCAGCCCCAGCATTTT | CASIHESDRVNNSNQPQHF
TRBD1 | TRBJ1-3 | TRBV5-3 | few | TGTGCCAGAAGCTCCCGGGACAGGGGCCGAGTGACGGGAAACACCATATATTTT | CARSSRDRGRVTGNTIYF
- | TRBJ1-1 | TRBV6-6 | - | TGTGCCAGCAGTATCCCTAGGGGACACCTACGAGCTTTCTTT | CASSIPRGHLRAFF
- | TRBJ1-1 | TRBV11-3 | - | TGTGCCAGCAGTTGGGGGGGGCTTGACACTGAAGCTTTCTTT | CASSWGGLDTEAFF
- | TRBJ2-5 | TRBV29-1 | - | TGCAGCGTTTGTCCTCTTGGGTACCAAGAGACCCAGTACTTC | CSVCPLGYQETQYF
- | TRBJ1-2 | TRBV15 | - | TGTGCCACCAGCAGAGCCCCACAAATCCCCTATGGCTACACCTTC | CATSRAPQIPYGYTF
- | TRBJ2-5 | TRBV28 | - | TGTGCCAGCAGTCCCACAGGGCTGGAGACCCAGTACTTC | CASSPTGLETQYF
TRBD1 | TRBJ1-4 | TRBV5-1 | - | TGCGCCAGCAGCCTCGCCCTCGACAGGGGTTTGGAAAAACTGTTTTTT | CASSLALDRGLEKLFF
- | TRBJ1-6 | TRBV28 | - | TGTGCCAGCAGTTCCCCTAGTTCACCCCTCCACTTT | CASSSPSSPLHF
- | TRBJ1-6 | TRBV10-3 | - | TGTGCCATCGGCGCACAGGGCGTGAGGGCCCTCCACTTT | CAIGAQGVRALHF
TRBD2 | TRBJ2-1 | TRBV15 | - | TGTGCCACCAGCACACTAGCGGGGACCTACAATGAGCAGTTCTTC | CATSTLAGTYNEQFF
- | TRBJ1-3 | TRBV28 | - | TGTGCCAGCAGTTTAGTTTACGGAAACACCATATATTTT | CASSLVYGNTIYF
- | TRBJ1-6 | TRBV7-6 | - | TGTGCCAGCAGAGGGGAGGAGAACAGGGTTGAGAATTCACCCCTCCACTTT | CASRGEENRVENSPLHF
TRBD1 | TRBJ1-2 | TRBV7-9 | - | TGTGCCAGCAGCTTAGGACAGGGAGGGCCAATATATGGCTACACCTTC | CASSLGQGGPIYGYTF
- | TRBJ1-2 | TRBV5-4 | - | TGTGCCAGCAGCTTGGAGCCGGGGAGTTTTGATGGCTACACCTTC | CASSLEPGSFDGYTF
- | TRBJ1-2 | TRBV9 | - | TGTGCCAGCAGCGGGCTCCGGGACGGTGCTAACTATGGCTACACCTTC | CASSGLRDGANYGYTF
- | TRBJ1-5 | TRBV28 | - | TGTGCCAGCAGGACACCACGGTCCCAGCATTTT | CASRTPRSQHF
- | TRBJ2-7 | TRBV7-2 | - | TGTGCCAGCAGCACCCGACAGGGAGGCGAGCAGTACTTC | CASSTRQGGEQYF
TRBD1 | TRBJ2-7 | TRBV5-1 | - | TGCGCCAGCAGCTTTGGCGGACAGGGACCGTACTTC | CASSFGGQGPYF
- | TRBJ1-5 | TRBV4-1 | - | TGCGCCAGCAGCCAATACAGTAGCAATCAGCCCCAGCATTTT | CASSQYSSNQPQHF
- | TRBJ2-3 | TRBV11-1 | - | TGTGCCAGCAGGTTTGGGGGGAATGTGGCCCCGACGCAGTATTTT | CASRFGGNVAPTQYF
- | TRBJ2-1 | TRBV7-9 | - | TGTGCCAGCAGTTCTAGCTCGCAAGGGTTCTTC | CASSSSSQGFF
- | TRBJ1-2 | TRBV11-2 | - | TGTGCCAGCAGCCTCCACGGGGATGGCTACACCTTC | CASSLHGDGYTF
- | TRBJ1-5 | TRBV19 | - | TGTGCCAGTAGTATAGCAGGTAACAATCAGCCCCAGCATTTT | CASSIAGNNQPQHF
- | TRBJ1-1 | TRBV13 | - | TGTGCCAGCAGTAGGAGGCCGAACACTGAAGCTTTCTTT | CASSRRPNTEAFF
- | TRBJ2-7 | TRBV10-2 | - | TGCGCCAGTTCCCTGACGGACCCCTACGAGCAGTACTTC | CASSLTDPYEQYF
TRBD2 | TRBJ2-7 | TRBV30 | - | TGTGCCTGGAGTGATTTCTGGACTAGCGGGACGATCCTTGCCGAGCAGTACTTC | CAWSDFWTSGTILAEQYF
- | TRBJ1-6 | TRBV14 | - | TGTGCCAGCAGCCAAGTCATGGGAGATAATTCACCCCTCCACTTT | CASSQVMGDNSPLHF
TRBD2 | TRBJ2-1 | TRBV7-6 | - | TGTGCCAGCAGCTCCACTAGCGGGAACTACAATGAGCAGTTCTTC | CASSSTSGNYNEQFF
TRBD1 | TRBJ1-5 | TRBV30 | - | TGTGCCTGGAGTCGCGACAGGGGAAATCAGCCCCAGCATTTT | CAWSRDRGNQPQHF
TRBD1 | TRBJ2-2 | TRBV27 | - | TGTGCCAGCAGGCCCGGGACAGGGGTACCCGGGGAGCTGTTTTTT | CASRPGTGVPGELFF
TRBD1 | TRBJ2-2 | TRBV10-2 | - | TGCGCCATCTCGGACAGGGCGAGATACACCGGGGAGCTGTTTTTT | CAISDRARYTGELFF
TRBD1 | TRBJ1-5 | TRBV12-3/TRBV12-4 | - | TGTGCCAGCAGTGCAGGGGGCCAACAGCCCCAGCATTTT | CASSAGGQQPQHF
TRBD1 | TRBJ1-1 | TRBV5-1 | - | TGCGCCAGCAGCTTGGGGAGGGGGCAAAAGGACACTGAAGCTTTCTTT | CASSLGRGQKDTEAFF
- | TRBJ2-3 | TRBV5-4 | - | TGTGCCAGCAGCTTTCAAGAGGGGCCTAGCGTTACGCAGTATTTT | CASSFQEGPSVTQYF
- | TRBJ1-3 | TRBV28 | - | TGTGCCAGCAGAGAGGGGCGCCGGCCTGGAAACACCATATATTTT | CASREGRRPGNTIYF